This passage covers 2 T cell receptor beta chains from one sample sequenced in a study of CXCR3-negative and CXCR3-positive naive CD8 T cells. UMI-tagged TRB cDNA libraries were built via 5' RACE. From the 5' RACE reads, TCRdb lists one entry per CDR3 protein and no DNA. The sample table sets out some 140,000 distinct CDR3 sequences. Points from the study as a whole: CXCR3-expressing naive cells carried TRB CDR3s more hydrophobic than those of CXCR3-negative naive cells.

No antigen is known for these receptors. The sequencing sample was made of naive CXCR3+ CD8+ T cells from blood. The subset: CD45RO-CCR7+CD27+CD95- naive CD8+ T cells expressing CXCR3 (TNR3+). Receptor source: a human donor in good health. Some clones in this sample may be carry-over from other donors' samples.

Here the CDR3 reads CSARDLAGADNEQFF. The chain couples TRBV20-1 to TRBJ2-1; TCRdb reports TRBD2, a call that lacks DNA to check it against. The V gene's germline CDR1 is DFQATT and CDR2 SNEGSKA (reference sequence). The CDR3 runs 15 residues.

The chain links TRBV9 to TRBJ2-5; TCRdb proposes TRBD2, but this gene call is untestable without DNA. In germline, CDR1 is SGDLS, CDR2 YYNGEE. The CDR3 is 16 amino acids. Here the CDR3 reads CASSAALLGQQETQYF.